Included here is one T cell receptor (beta chain) sequence, with context. Its antigen remains unidentified. RNA transcripts yielded amplified TCR beta CDR3 regions. HTBI primers drove first-round RT-PCR of the TCR CDR3. Each CDR3 protein is one row after TCRdb ran MiXCR on the multiplex PCR reads. Of under 400,000 distinct CDR3 sequences listed, roughly 15% are singletons. These data come from a study of T cells in Graves' hyperthyroidism and ophthalmopathy. Notes on the study in general: The model predicted ophthalmopathy a median approximately 6.3 months before onset.

Uncontrolled infection, other autoimmune disease, pregnancy or lactation barred patients from enrollment. The sample consisted of blood. The clonotype comes from a man aged 25-45 years with Graves' hyperthyroidism.

CDR3 protein: CATSEGIHNEQFF. The DNA for the CDR3 is TGTGCCACCAGTGAGGGGATCCACAATGAGCAGTTCTTC. V gene TRBV24-1 combines with J gene TRBJ2-1; D is unresolved. Per the germline V gene, CDR1 is KGHDR and CDR2 is SFDVKD. Trimming shortened V by 4 bases and J by 5 bases, and 8 bases separated the two germline ends. The CDR3 length is 13 residues.